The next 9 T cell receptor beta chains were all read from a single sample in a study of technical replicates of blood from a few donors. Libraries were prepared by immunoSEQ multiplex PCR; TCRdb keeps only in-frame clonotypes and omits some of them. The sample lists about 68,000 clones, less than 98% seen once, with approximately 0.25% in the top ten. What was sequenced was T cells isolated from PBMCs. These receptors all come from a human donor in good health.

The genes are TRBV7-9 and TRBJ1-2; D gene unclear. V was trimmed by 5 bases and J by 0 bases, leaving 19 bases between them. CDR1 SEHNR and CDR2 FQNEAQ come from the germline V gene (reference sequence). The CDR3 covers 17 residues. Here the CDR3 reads CASSPPGREITNYGYTF. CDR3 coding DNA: TGTGCCAGCAGCCCGCCCGGGAGGGAAATAACTAACTATGGCTACACCTTC.

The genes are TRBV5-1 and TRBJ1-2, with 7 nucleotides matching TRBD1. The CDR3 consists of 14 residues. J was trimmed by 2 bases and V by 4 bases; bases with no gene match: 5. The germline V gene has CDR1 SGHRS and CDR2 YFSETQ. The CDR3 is CASSVGQTNYGYTF. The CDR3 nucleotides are TGCGCCAGCAGCGTGGGACAGACGAACTATGGCTACACCTTC.

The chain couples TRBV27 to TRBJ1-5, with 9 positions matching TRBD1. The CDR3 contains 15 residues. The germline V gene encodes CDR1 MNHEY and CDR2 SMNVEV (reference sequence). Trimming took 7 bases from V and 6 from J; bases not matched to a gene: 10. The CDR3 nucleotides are TGTGCCAGCAATCGGGGACAGGGTGGAAGTCAGCCCCAGCATTTT. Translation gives CASNRGQGGSQPQHF.

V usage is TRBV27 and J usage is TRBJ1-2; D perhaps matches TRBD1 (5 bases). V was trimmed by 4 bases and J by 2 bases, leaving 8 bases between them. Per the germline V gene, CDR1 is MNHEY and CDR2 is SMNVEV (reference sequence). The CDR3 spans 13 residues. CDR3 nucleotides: TGTGCCAGCAGTTCCGACAGAAACTATGGCTACACCTTC. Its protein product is CASSSDRNYGYTF.

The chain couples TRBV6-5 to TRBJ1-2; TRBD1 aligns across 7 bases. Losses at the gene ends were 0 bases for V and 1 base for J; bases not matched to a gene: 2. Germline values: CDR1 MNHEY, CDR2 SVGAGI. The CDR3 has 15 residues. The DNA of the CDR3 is TGTGCCAGCAGTTACTCCGGGACAGTTAACTATGGCTACACCTTC. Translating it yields CASSYSGTVNYGYTF.

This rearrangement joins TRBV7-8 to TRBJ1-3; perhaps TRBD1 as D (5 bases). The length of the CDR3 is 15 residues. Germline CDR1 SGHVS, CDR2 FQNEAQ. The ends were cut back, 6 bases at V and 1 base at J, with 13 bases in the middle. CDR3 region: CASRSLQVSGNTIYF. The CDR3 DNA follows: TGTGCCAGCAGATCGTTACAGGTTTCTGGAAACACCATATATTTT.

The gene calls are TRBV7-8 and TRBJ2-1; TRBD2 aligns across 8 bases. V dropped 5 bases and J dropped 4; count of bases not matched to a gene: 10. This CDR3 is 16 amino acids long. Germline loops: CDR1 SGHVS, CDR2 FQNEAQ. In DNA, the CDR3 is TGTGCCAGCAGCCCGTACAGCGGGAGAGGGTACAATGAGCAGTTCTTC. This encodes CASSPYSGRGYNEQFF.

CDR3 DNA sequence: TGTGCCAGCAGTGTTTCAGGACAGGCCTTAGTCCCTTTCTACAATGAGCAGTTCTTC. This encodes CASSVSGQALVPFYNEQFF. The rearrangement joins TRBV2 to TRBJ2-1; TRBD1 matches at 7 bases. V shed 4 bases and J 3 bases; nucleotides not matched to a gene: 18. This CDR3 has 19 amino acids. Germline loops: CDR1 SNHLY, CDR2 FYNNEI.

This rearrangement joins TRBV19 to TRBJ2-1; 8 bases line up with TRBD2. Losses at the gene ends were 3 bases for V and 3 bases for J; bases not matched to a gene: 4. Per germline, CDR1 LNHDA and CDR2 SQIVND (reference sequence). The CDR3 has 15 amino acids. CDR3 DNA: TGTGCCAGTAGTATCGGTCTAGCGGGCTACAATGAGCAGTTCTTC. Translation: CASSIGLAGYNEQFF.